This TCR beta chain was sequenced for a study of blood T cell repertoires in COVID-19. Looking at the study overall: Nucleic acid was either cDNA or gDNA, and it came from T cells, B-cell-depleted T cells, or PBMCs.

Authors' methods: The authors estimated nucleated cell counts from reference gene primer amplification. Profiled with immunoSEQ multiplex PCR; TCRdb holds only in-frame clones, not every one. From that table come the V and J calls and clone size; the DNA was used to work out D and trimming. Among about 150,000 clones, 70% to 80% were seen once, and the ten largest hold around 5%. Those enrolled in Seattle joined during active infection and were followed longitudinally afterward. The CDR3 is made up of 16 amino acids. V dropped 10 bases and J dropped 0 bases, with 18 bases sitting between them. CDR1 is MNHNY, CDR2 SVGAGI, per germline (reference sequence).

The TCR sequence derives from a woman in her 70s with COVID-19, enrolled during active disease. The sample consisted of peripheral blood. The genes are TRBV6-6 and TRBJ1-4; D remains unclear. The CDR3 DNA follows: TGTGCCACCCTTGGGCCCTTTCCCTCAACTAATGAAAAACTGTTTTTT. Translating it yields CATLGPFPSTNEKLFF.